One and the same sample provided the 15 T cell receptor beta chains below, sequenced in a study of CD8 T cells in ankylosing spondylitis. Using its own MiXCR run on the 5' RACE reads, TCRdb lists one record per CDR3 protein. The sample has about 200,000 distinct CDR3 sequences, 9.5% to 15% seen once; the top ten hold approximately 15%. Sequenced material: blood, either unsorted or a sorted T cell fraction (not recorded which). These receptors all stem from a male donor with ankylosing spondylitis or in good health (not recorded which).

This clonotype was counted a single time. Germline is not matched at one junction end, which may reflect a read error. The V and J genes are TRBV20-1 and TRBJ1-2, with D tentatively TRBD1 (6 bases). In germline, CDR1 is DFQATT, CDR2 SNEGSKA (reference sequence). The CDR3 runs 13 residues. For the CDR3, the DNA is TGCAGTGAGTGTAGGGGGACTAACTATCGCTACACCTTC. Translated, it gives CSECRGTNYRYTF.

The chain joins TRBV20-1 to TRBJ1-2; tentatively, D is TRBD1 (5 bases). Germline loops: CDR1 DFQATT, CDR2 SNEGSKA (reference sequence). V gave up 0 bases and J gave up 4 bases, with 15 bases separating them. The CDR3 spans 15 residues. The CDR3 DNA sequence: TGCAGTGCTAGAGACCCGGGAGGGACTGGCTATGGCTACACCTTC. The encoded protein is CSARDPGGTGYGYTF.

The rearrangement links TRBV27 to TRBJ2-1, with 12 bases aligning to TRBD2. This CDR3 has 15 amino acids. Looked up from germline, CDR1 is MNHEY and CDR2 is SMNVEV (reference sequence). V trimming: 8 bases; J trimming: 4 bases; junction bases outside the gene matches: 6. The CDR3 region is CASSRGTSGYNEQFF. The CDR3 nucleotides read TGTGCCAGCTCACGAGGGACTAGCGGGTACAATGAGCAGTTCTTC.

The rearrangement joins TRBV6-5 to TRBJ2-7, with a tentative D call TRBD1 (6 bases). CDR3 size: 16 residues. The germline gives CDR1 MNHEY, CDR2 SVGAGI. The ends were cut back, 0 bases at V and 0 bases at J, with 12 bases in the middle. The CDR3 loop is CASSYSTQGSSYEQYF. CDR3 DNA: TGTGCCAGCAGTTACTCAACACAGGGTAGCTCCTACGAGCAGTACTTC.

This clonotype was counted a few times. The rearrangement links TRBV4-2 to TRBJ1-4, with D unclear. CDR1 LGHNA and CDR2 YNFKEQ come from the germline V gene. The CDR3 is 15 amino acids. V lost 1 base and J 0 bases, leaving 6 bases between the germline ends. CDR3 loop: CASSQGDATNEKLFF. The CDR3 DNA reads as TGTGCCAGCAGCCAAGGTGATGCAACTAATGAAAAACTGTTTTTT.

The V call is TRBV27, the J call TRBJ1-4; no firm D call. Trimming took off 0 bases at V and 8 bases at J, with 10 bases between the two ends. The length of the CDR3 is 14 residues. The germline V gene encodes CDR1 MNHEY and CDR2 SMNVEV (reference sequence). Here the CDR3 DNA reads TGTGCCAGCAGTTTATCCGGCAGTAAAGAAAAACTGTTTTTT. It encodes CASSLSGSKEKLFF.

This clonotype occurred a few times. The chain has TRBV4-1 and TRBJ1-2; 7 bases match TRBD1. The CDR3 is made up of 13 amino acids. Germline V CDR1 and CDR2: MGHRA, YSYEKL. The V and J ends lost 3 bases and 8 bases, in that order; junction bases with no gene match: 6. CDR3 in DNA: TGCGCCAGCAGCCACTTGCACAGGGGAGGCTACACCTTC. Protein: CASSHLHRGGYTF.

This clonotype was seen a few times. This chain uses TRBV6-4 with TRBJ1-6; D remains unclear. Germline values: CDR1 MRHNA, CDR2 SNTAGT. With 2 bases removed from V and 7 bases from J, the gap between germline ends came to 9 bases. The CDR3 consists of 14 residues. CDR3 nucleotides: TGTGCCAGCAGTGACAAGGTCTGGAATTCACCCCTCCACTTT. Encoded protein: CASSDKVWNSPLHF.

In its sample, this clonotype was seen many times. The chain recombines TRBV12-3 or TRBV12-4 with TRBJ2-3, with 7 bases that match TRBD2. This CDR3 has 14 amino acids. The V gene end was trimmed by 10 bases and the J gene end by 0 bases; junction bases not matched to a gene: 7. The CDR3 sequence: CATATSESTDTQYF. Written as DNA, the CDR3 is TGTGCCACCGCAACTAGCGAAAGCACAGATACGCAGTATTTT.

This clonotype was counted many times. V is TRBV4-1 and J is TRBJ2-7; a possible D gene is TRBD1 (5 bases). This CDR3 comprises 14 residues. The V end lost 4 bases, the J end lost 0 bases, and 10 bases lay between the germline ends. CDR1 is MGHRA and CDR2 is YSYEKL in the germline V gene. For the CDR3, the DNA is TGCGCCAGCAGCCTCAGGGATCGCTCCTACGAGCAGTACTTC. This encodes CASSLRDRSYEQYF.

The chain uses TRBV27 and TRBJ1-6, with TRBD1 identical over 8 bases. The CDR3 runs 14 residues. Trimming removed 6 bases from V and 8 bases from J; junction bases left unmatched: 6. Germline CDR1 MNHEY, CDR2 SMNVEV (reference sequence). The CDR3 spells CASRTGQGDSPLHF. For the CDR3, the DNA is TGTGCCAGCAGGACCGGACAGGGAGATTCACCCCTCCACTTT.

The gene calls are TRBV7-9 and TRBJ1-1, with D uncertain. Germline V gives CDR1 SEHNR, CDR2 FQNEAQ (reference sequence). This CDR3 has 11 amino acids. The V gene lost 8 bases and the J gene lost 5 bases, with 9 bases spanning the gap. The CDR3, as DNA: TGTGCCAGCGGTGGAGCGACTGAAGCTTTCTTT. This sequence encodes CASGGATEAFF.

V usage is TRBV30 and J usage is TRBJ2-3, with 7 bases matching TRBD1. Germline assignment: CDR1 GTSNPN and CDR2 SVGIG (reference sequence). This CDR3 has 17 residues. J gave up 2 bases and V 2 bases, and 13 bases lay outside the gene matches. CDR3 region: CAWSSLLRGLITDTQYF. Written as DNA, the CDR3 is TGTGCCTGGAGTTCCCTCTTGAGGGGGCTAATCACAGATACGCAGTATTTT.

The DNA of the CDR3 is TGTGCCAGCAGTTACTCACGAGACGTAACCTACGAGCAGTACTTC. Translation: CASSYSRDVTYEQYF. The gene calls are TRBV6-2 or TRBV6-3 and TRBJ2-7; D unclear. Germline CDR1 is MNHEY and CDR2 is SVGEGT. Trimming stripped 0 bases from V and 2 bases from J, with 11 bases between. The CDR3 is made up of 15 amino acids.

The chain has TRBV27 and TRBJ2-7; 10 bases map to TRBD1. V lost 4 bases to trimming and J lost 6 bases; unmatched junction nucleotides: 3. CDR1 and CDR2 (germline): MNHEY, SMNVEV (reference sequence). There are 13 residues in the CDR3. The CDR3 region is CASSSRTGGEQYF. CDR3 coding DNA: TGTGCCAGCAGTTCACGGACAGGGGGCGAGCAGTACTTC.